A single T cell receptor beta chain is shown here with its context. Per the germline V gene, CDR1 is SQVTM and CDR2 is ANQGSEA. V was pared by 3 bases and J by 10 bases, with 14 bases of the junction left unmatched. CDR3 size: 15 residues. The source of the sample is a study of blood T cell repertoires in COVID-19. Background on the study: Sites in the United States, Italy and Spain provided acute and convalescent COVID-19 samples.

Methods used by the authors: Reference gene primers were amplified, and this amplification served to estimate nucleated cell counts. Sequencing was performed with immunoSEQ multiplex PCR; in TCRdb, only in-frame clones are kept and a portion is missing. V, J and clone size reflect that table, while D and trimming were determined from the DNA. Among a few hundred thousand clones listed, just under 90% were seen once. Recruitment covered about two dozen US areas and drew participants whose ages spanned roughly 18 to 100 years. Cohorts were determined from participant-reported clinical history. The clonotype comes from a woman aged 45-60 years who had recovered from COVID-19. The chain carries TRBV29-1 and TRBJ1-2; the match to TRBD1 covers 10 bases. Sequencing was carried out using PBMCs or T cells enriched from blood (not recorded which). Written as DNA, the CDR3 is TGCAGCGTTGAGGACGCCCCTTCGACAGGGGGCCTCTACACCTTC. Translated, it gives CSVEDAPSTGGLYTF.